These 3 T cell receptor beta chains share one sample of origin, sequenced in a study of human T cells and chemical hapten exposure. Via MiXCR, TCRdb re-called the RACE reads, giving one row per CDR3 protein. The data hold 60,000 to 80,000 distinct CDR3 sequences, with approximately 6.7% observed a single time. Time point given: pre-sensitization, week 0. As to treatment: therapeutic diphenylcyclopropenone sensitization with weekly scalp DPC. The source was whole blood, collected in connection with sensitization to the hapten diphenylcyclopropenone (DPC). The receptors come from a woman younger than 45 with alopecia areata. Some clones in this sample may be carry-over from other donors' samples.

This clonotype occurred many times. The V gene is TRBV5-6, the J gene TRBJ1-3; 9 nucleotides line up with TRBD1. The germline gives CDR1 SGHDT, CDR2 YYEEEE. The CDR3 spans 15 residues. After removal of 4 bases from V and 4 bases from J, the junction contained 6 bases not matched to a gene. CDR3 sequence (DNA): TGTGCCAGCAGCCTTAACAGGGGGCCAGGAAACACCATATATTTT. This encodes CASSLNRGPGNTIYF. The full variable domain, with the rest looked up from reference TRBV5-6 and TRBJ1-3, is DAGVTQSPTHLIKTRGQQVTLRCSPKSGHDTVSWYQQALGQGPQFIFQYYEEEERQRGNFPDRFSGHQFPNYSSELNVNALLLGDSALYLCASSLNRGPGNTIYFGEGSWLTVV.

Comment on this clonotype: A much larger clone differs by one base, so this may be a read error. The chain couples TRBV29-1 to TRBJ2-7; D is unresolved. There are 11 residues in the CDR3. From germline, CDR1 is SQVTM and CDR2 ANQGSEA. V was pared by 5 bases and J by 7 bases, with 12 bases between. This CDR3 is CSVMGLGEQYF. CDR3 coding DNA: TGCAGCGTTATGGGCCTTGGGGAGCAGTACTTC.

This clonotype was detected many times. The chain links TRBV5-1 to TRBJ2-3; TRBD2 matches at 10 bases. This CDR3 contains 15 residues. With V trimmed by 7 bases and J by 0 bases, 5 bases remained unmatched. CDR1 and CDR2 (germline): SGHRS, YFSETQ. CDR3 DNA: TGCGCCAGCGAGTCGACTAGCGGGAGCACAGATACGCAGTATTTT. Its protein is CASESTSGSTDTQYF.